The 27 T cell receptor beta chains listed next were all sequenced from one sample in a study of blood T cell repertoires in COVID-19. TCRdb's table, derived via immunoSEQ multiplex PCR, lists solely in-frame clones and lacks some. Seen here are some 120,000 clones, 75% to 90% observed once, and the top ten hold 25% to 30%. Sequencing was carried out using peripheral blood. The origin of the receptors is a man between 70 and 80 years old with active or convalescent COVID-19.

This rearrangement joins TRBV15 to TRBJ1-1; no clear D. The ends were cut back, 3 bases at V and 0 bases at J, with 8 bases in the middle. The V gene's germline CDR1 is LNHNV and CDR2 YYDKDF (reference sequence). CDR3 length equals 14 residues. CDR3 sequence: CATSRTNLNTEAFF. CDR3 in DNA: TGTGCCACCAGCAGGACAAATTTGAACACTGAAGCTTTCTTT.

V gene TRBV18 combines with J gene TRBJ2-7, with TRBD2 matching 10 bases. V trimming: 3 bases; J trimming: 2 bases; junction bases outside the gene matches: 4. This CDR3 spans 15 amino acids. From germline, CDR1 is KGHSH and CDR2 LQKENI. The chain's CDR3 is CASSPGLAVTYEQYF. The DNA of the CDR3 is TGTGCCAGCTCACCCGGACTAGCGGTTACCTACGAGCAGTACTTC.

This chain links TRBV7-2 with TRBJ2-7; 10 nucleotides agree with TRBD2. The CDR3 length is 15 residues. CDR1 and CDR2 (germline): SGHTA, FQGNSA. V lost 5 bases to trimming and J lost 5 bases; unmatched junction nucleotides: 9. This CDR3 is CASSPGASGSDEQYF. As DNA, the CDR3 is TGTGCCAGCAGCCCAGGGGCTAGCGGGAGTGACGAGCAGTACTTC.

V is TRBV19 and J is TRBJ1-1, with 7 positions matching TRBD1. CDR3 length: 14 amino acids. CDR1 is LNHDA, CDR2 SQIVND, per germline (reference sequence). The V and J ends lost 7 bases and 1 base, in that order; junction bases with no gene match: 6. DNA of the CDR3: TGTGCCAGTACCACGAGGACAGGGAACACTGAAGCTTTCTTT. It codes for CASTTRTGNTEAFF.

V is TRBV18 and J is TRBJ2-2; D may be TRBD2 (6 bases). The CDR3 totals 15 residues. From germline, CDR1 is KGHSH and CDR2 LQKENI. Between the trimmed V and J ends, which lost 6 bases and 1 base, there was a span of 12 bases. In nucleotides, the CDR3 is TGTGCCAGCTCCCGCGGGACGGAGAACACCGGGGAGCTGTTTTTT. Its protein is CASSRGTENTGELFF.

The chain links TRBV10-2 to TRBJ1-5; 7 bases are a match to TRBD1. CDR3 length: 13 amino acids. Germline-derived CDR1 and CDR2 are WSHSY and SAAADI. V shed 7 bases, J shed 3 bases, and the junction held 3 bases outside the gene matches. As DNA, the CDR3 is TGCGCCAGCACCGGGACAGTCAATCAGCCCCAGCATTTT. This sequence encodes CASTGTVNQPQHF.

The V gene is TRBV24-1, the J gene TRBJ1-3; D remains unclear. Germline CDR1 reads KGHDR; CDR2 reads SFDVKD. The germline V and J ends were trimmed by 5 bases and 0 bases, with 7 bases remaining between them. The CDR3 is 14 residues long. Here the CDR3 DNA reads TGTGCCACCAGTGGGGCTGACTCTGGAAACACCATATATTTT. It yields the protein CATSGADSGNTIYF.

The V gene is TRBV25-1, the J gene TRBJ1-3, with D possibly being TRBD1 (6 bases). Trimming took off 6 bases at V and 0 bases at J, with 12 bases between the two ends. There are 15 residues in the CDR3. The germline gives CDR1 MGHDK, CDR2 SYGVNS. CDR3 protein: CASSSTGFSGNTIYF. The CDR3, as DNA: TGTGCCAGCAGCTCGACAGGATTCTCTGGAAACACCATATATTTT.

V is TRBV19 and J is TRBJ1-2; maybe TRBD1 (6 bases). Per the germline V gene, CDR1 is LNHDA and CDR2 is SQIVND (reference sequence). V lost 3 bases and J lost 2, with 16 bases in between. This CDR3 has 16 residues. Written as DNA, the CDR3 is TGTGCCAGTAGTATCGGACCGGGACACCGAAACTATGGCTACACCTTC. Protein sequence: CASSIGPGHRNYGYTF.

This chain uses TRBV15 with TRBJ1-1, with 9 bases lining up with TRBD1. The trim removed 2 bases at V and 8 bases at J, leaving 6 bases unmatched. The germline CDR1 and CDR2 sequences are LNHNV and YYDKDF (reference sequence). CDR3 length: 14 residues. The CDR3 spells CATSRPGQGLEAFF. The CDR3 DNA reads as TGTGCCACCAGCAGACCCGGACAGGGGTTAGAAGCTTTCTTT.

This sequence joins TRBV25-1 and TRBJ2-1, with 11 nucleotides matching TRBD2. Trimming removed 4 bases from V and 0 bases from J; junction bases left unmatched: 2. CDR1 is MGHDK and CDR2 is SYGVNS in the germline V gene. There are 16 residues in the CDR3. DNA of the CDR3: TGTGCCAGCAGTGGGGGACTAGCGGCCTCCTACAATGAGCAGTTCTTC. It translates to CASSGGLAASYNEQFF.

V is TRBV27 and J is TRBJ2-3; 10 bases align to TRBD2. In germline, CDR1 is MNHEY, CDR2 SMNVEV (reference sequence). J was trimmed by 1 base and V by 3 bases; bases with no gene match: 1. The CDR3 runs to 15 residues. The DNA of the CDR3 is TGTGCCAGCAGTTTTGGGACTAGCGGCACAGATACGCAGTATTTT. It yields the protein CASSFGTSGTDTQYF.

V usage is TRBV7-2 and J usage is TRBJ2-3; possibly TRBD1 for D (6 bases). Germline V gene lookup returns CDR1 SGHTA and CDR2 FQGNSA. With 8 bases removed from V and 1 base from J, the gap between germline ends came to 10 bases. The CDR3 is made up of 13 amino acids. CDR3 amino acids: CASSRQGTDTQYF. In nucleotides, the CDR3 is TGTGCCAGCTCTCGACAGGGCACAGATACGCAGTATTTT.

The J gene is TRBJ2-1, the V gene TRBV4-2, with TRBD2 as a possible D gene (5 bases). Germline CDR1 is LGHNA and CDR2 is YNFKEQ. V was shortened by 0 bases and J by 6 bases, with 18 bases between the two germline ends. The CDR3 totals 17 residues. For the CDR3, the DNA is TGTGCCAGCAGCCAAGATCGAAGGTCGGGGTTACTCAATGAGCAGTTCTTC. It yields the protein CASSQDRRSGLLNEQFF.

V usage is TRBV24-1 and J usage is TRBJ2-3; 7 bases align to TRBD1. J gave up 3 bases and V 3 bases, and 2 bases lay outside the gene matches. The CDR3 sequence is 14 residues long. Looked up from germline, CDR1 is KGHDR and CDR2 is SFDVKD. CDR3 nucleotide sequence: TGTGCCACCAGTGATGTACAGGGGACAGATACGCAGTATTTT. Residues: CATSDVQGTDTQYF.

The CDR3 reads CASRKLGPRTSGSYLVYNEQFF. For the CDR3, the DNA is TGTGCCAGCAGGAAGCTTGGCCCCCGGACTAGCGGGAGTTATCTCGTCTACAATGAGCAGTTCTTC. This rearrangement joins TRBV9 to TRBJ2-1; 13 nucleotides line up with TRBD2. V shed 5 bases, J shed 3 bases, and the junction held 23 bases outside the gene matches. Germline loops: CDR1 SGDLS, CDR2 YYNGEE. The CDR3 totals 22 residues.

The chain joins TRBV5-1 to TRBJ2-7; D may be TRBD2 (5 bases). This CDR3 comprises 12 residues. Trimming stripped 8 bases from V and 3 bases from J, with 12 bases between. Germline values: CDR1 SGHRS, CDR2 YFSETQ. CDR3 DNA sequence: TGCGCCAGTACTAGTCCCCACTACGAGCAGTACTTC. Amino acid sequence: CASTSPHYEQYF.

The chain combines TRBV2 with TRBJ2-7, with TRBD1 as a possible D gene (5 bases). The CDR3 covers 14 residues. Trimming took 6 bases from V and 0 from J, leaving 12 bases between them. The germline V gene has CDR1 SNHLY and CDR2 FYNNEI. CDR3: CASRKVGLSYEQYF. The CDR3 DNA sequence: TGTGCCAGCAGGAAGGTGGGGCTCTCCTACGAGCAGTACTTC.

The table lists this clone with a count of one. This chain links TRBV18 with TRBJ2-7; TRBD1 matches 7 bases. Germline V gene lookup returns CDR1 KGHSH and CDR2 LQKENI. CDR3 length: 15 residues. V was pared by 2 bases and J by 4 bases, with 8 bases of the junction left unmatched. Written as DNA, the CDR3 is TGTGCCAGCTCACCAGGGGCCGGGACAGCTTACGAGCAGTACTTC. Translated: CASSPGAGTAYEQYF. The whole variable domain, filled in from reference TRBV18 and TRBJ2-7, reads NAGVMQNPRHLVRRRGQEARLRCSPMKGHSHVYWYRQLPEEGLKFMVYLQKENIIDESGMPKERFSAEFPKEGPSILRIQQVVRGDSAAYFCASSPGAGTAYEQYFGPGTRLTVT.

In this sample, this clone turned up once. This sequence joins TRBV27 and TRBJ1-2, with D possibly being TRBD1 (6 bases). The germline gives CDR1 MNHEY, CDR2 SMNVEV (reference sequence). V lost 8 bases to trimming and J lost 1 base, with 14 bases between them. CDR3 length: 14 amino acids. The CDR3: CASAAGTLNYGYTF. CDR3 coding DNA: TGTGCCAGCGCCGCCGGGACACTTAACTATGGCTACACCTTC.

In the case of this clone: The identical CDR3 is also encoded by other nucleotide sequences in the sample. This rearrangement joins TRBV28 to TRBJ2-4, with no clear D. This CDR3 is 14 amino acids long. Germline V gives CDR1 MDHEN, CDR2 SYDVKM. Trimming shortened V by 1 base and J by 1 base, and 5 bases separated the two germline ends. For the CDR3, the DNA is TGTGCCAGCAGTTTATCCGGGGCCAAAAACATTCAGTACTTC. Translated, it gives CASSLSGAKNIQYF.

The chain links TRBV11-1 to TRBJ1-2; D not certain. Trimming shortened V by 4 bases and J by 4 bases, and 10 bases separated the two germline ends. Germline CDR1 and CDR2: SGHAT and FQDESV (reference sequence). The length of the CDR3 is 13 residues. CDR3 loop: CASSSGEPYGYTF. As DNA, the CDR3 is TGTGCCAGCAGCTCCGGGGAGCCCTATGGCTACACCTTC.

V is TRBV5-6 and J is TRBJ2-7; D unclear. V was clipped by 3 bases and J by 3 bases, with 7 bases between them. CDR3 size: 12 residues. CDR1 and CDR2 from the germline V gene are SGHDT and YYEEEE. CDR3 amino acids: CASSSPGYEQYF. DNA of the CDR3: TGTGCCAGCAGCTCCCCGGGCTACGAGCAGTACTTC.

The V and J genes are TRBV5-8 and TRBJ1-2; no clear D gene. The V and J ends lost 0 bases and 7 bases respectively, with 7 bases between them. This CDR3 spans 12 amino acids. CDR1 is SGHTS and CDR2 is YDEGEE in the germline V gene. CDR3 sequence: CASSLVPRGYTF. The DNA for the CDR3 is TGTGCCAGCAGCTTGGTTCCGCGTGGCTACACCTTC. The entire variable domain, with the rest obtained from reference TRBV5-8 and TRBJ1-2, is as follows: EAGVTQSPTHLIKTRGQQATLRCSPISGHTSVYWYQQALGLGLQFLLWYDEGEERNRGNFPPRFSGRQFPNYSSELNVNALELEDSALYLCASSLVPRGYTFGSGTRLTVV.

The gene calls are TRBV7-8 and TRBJ1-3, with D tentatively TRBD1 (5 bases). Looked up from germline, CDR1 is SGHVS and CDR2 is FQNEAQ. V was pared by 5 bases and J by 0 bases, with 11 bases between. This CDR3 has 15 residues. CDR3 region: CASSGGGTSGNTIYF. As DNA, the CDR3 is TGTGCCAGCAGCGGCGGAGGGACCTCTGGAAACACCATATATTTT.

The chain employs TRBV7-9 and TRBJ2-1; TRBD2 matches at 8 bases. The CDR3 spans 13 residues. Germline V gives CDR1 SEHNR, CDR2 FQNEAQ (reference sequence). Trimming at V came to 4 bases and at J to 6 bases, leaving 2 bases not matched to a gene. CDR3 amino acids: CASSSGLVNEQFF. CDR3 in DNA: TGTGCCAGCAGCTCGGGACTAGTCAATGAGCAGTTCTTC.

The V gene is TRBV10-3, the J gene TRBJ2-2, with D perhaps matching TRBD1 (6 bases). V was shortened by 4 bases and J by 3 bases, with 15 bases between the two germline ends. CDR1 is ENHRY, CDR2 SYGVKD, per germline. This CDR3 is 16 amino acids long. The CDR3 sequence is CAISGSQGRDTGELFF. The CDR3 DNA reads TGTGCCATCAGTGGGTCACAGGGTAGGGACACCGGGGAGCTGTTTTTT.